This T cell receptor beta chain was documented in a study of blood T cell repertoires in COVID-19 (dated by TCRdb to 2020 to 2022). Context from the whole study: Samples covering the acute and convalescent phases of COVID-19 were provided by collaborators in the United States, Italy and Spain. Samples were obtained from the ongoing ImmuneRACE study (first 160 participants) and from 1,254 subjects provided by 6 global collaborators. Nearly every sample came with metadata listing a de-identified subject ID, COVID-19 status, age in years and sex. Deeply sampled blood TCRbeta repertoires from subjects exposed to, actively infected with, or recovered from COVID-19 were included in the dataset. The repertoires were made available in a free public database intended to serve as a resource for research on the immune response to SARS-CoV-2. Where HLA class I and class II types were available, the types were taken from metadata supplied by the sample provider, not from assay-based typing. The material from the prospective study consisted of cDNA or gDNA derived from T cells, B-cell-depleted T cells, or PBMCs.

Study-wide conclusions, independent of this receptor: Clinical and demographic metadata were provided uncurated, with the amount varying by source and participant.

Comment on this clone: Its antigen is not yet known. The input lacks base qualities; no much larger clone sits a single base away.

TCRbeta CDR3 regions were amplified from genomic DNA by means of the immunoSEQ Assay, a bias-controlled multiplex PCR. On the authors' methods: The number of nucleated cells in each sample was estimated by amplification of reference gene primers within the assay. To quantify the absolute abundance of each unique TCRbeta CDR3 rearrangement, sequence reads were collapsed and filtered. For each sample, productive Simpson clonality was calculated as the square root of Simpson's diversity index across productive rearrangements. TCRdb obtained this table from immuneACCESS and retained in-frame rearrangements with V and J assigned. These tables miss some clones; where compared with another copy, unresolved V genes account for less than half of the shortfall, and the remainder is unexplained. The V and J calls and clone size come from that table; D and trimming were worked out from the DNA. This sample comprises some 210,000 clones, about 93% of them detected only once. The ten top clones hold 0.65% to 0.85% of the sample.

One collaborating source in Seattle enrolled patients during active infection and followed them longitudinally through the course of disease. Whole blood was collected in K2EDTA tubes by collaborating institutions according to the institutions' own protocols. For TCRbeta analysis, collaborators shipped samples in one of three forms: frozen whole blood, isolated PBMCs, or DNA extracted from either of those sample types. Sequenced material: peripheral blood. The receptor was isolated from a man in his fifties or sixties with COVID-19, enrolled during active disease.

This receptor carries the CDR3 CASSQRTSGRTDTQYF. In nucleotides, the sequence is TGTGCCAGCAGCCAACGGACTAGCGGGAGAACAGATACGCAGTATTTT. The V and J segments used are TRBV3-1 (or the pseudogene TRBV3-2) and TRBJ2-3, and 13 junctional nucleotides match TRBD2. The CDR3 has 16 amino acids, counting the end cysteine and phenylalanine. Just the 48-base CDR3 DNA is kept, in frame starting at base 1. Compared with germline, V lacks 2 bases and J lacks 3 bases; bases without a gene match: 2. In the germline V gene (reference sequence), CDR1 corresponds to LGHDT and CDR2 to YNNKEL.